The rows below give T cell receptor beta chains drawn from one sample of a study of shared clonotypes between healthy human individuals. Clones were read by immunoSEQ multiplex PCR, and TCRdb kept only the in-frame ones, dropping some. Here the sample spans millions of clones, 80% to 95% being singletons. Material for sequencing was naive CD4+ T cells from PBMCs. Receptors originate from a man between 18 and 35 years old in good health. Some clones in this sample may be carry-over from other donors' samples. Each CDR3 is given with its conserved first and last residue. A D gene is named only where the DNA matches it firmly. Clone size is not always given. Where it is, it says once, few, many or a class for expanded clones.

v_call	clone_size	d_call	j_call	cdr3_nt	cdr3_aa
TRBV27	NA	TRBD1	TRBJ1-2	TGTGCCAGCAGTTTTGACAGGGACGGCTACACCTTC	CASSFDRDGYTF
TRBV2	few	TRBD1	TRBJ1-1	TGTGCCAGCAGTCAGGGACAGCTGAACACTGAAGCTTTCTTT	CASSQGQLNTEAFF
TRBV7-2	NA	NA	TRBJ2-7	TGTGCCAGCAGCTTATCAACAGTTTCCTACGAGCAGTACTTC	CASSLSTVSYEQYF
TRBV7-2	NA	TRBD1	TRBJ1-3	TGTGCCAGCAGCTCTCGACAGGGGAGAAACACCATATATTTT	CASSSRQGRNTIYF
TRBV6-1	NA	NA	TRBJ1-3	TGTGCCAGCAGTGAAAGGGGGACAAGCTCTGGAAACACCATATATTTT	CASSERGTSSGNTIYF
TRBV27	few	NA	TRBJ1-1	TGTGCCAGCAGTTACCGGGAAGACACTGAAGCTTTCTTT	CASSYREDTEAFF
TRBV12-2	NA	NA	TRBJ2-2	TGTGCAAGTCGCGCCCAAGGGGGACTCAACACCGGGGAGCTGTTTTTT	CASRAQGGLNTGELFF
TRBV6-1	NA	NA	TRBJ2-1	TGTGCCAGCAGTGAAGCCCGGGGGCATGAGCAGTTCTTC	CASSEARGHEQFF
TRBV28	NA	NA	TRBJ1-5	TGTGCCAGCACCCGCACCCTCCGACAGCCGTTCAATCAGCCCCAGCATTTT	CASTRTLRQPFNQPQHF
TRBV5-5	NA	NA	TRBJ1-5	TGTGCCAGCGCCCCACCGGGACAACGCAATCAGCCCCAGCATTTT	CASAPPGQRNQPQHF
TRBV7-9	NA	NA	TRBJ2-5	TGTGCCAGCAGCTTAGTCGGTGAGACCCAGTACTTC	CASSLVGETQYF
TRBV7-2	NA	NA	TRBJ2-1	TGTGCCAGCAGCCATACAGGGAAGTACAATGAGCAGTTCTTC	CASSHTGKYNEQFF
TRBV5-1	NA	NA	TRBJ2-1	TGCGCCAGCAGCTTGGCCTTGGTTCCCGCCAACAATGAGCAGTTCTTC	CASSLALVPANNEQFF
TRBV4-3	NA	NA	TRBJ2-3	TGCGCCAGCAGCCAAGCCCCTAGGGGGAGCACAGATACGCAGTATTTT	CASSQAPRGSTDTQYF
TRBV19	NA	NA	TRBJ2-2	TGTGCCAGTAGTATAAGGACAGACCCCGGGGAGCTGTTTTTT	CASSIRTDPGELFF
TRBV27	NA	NA	TRBJ2-7	TGTGCCAGCAGTTTATTCCGCGGACTACCCCCCGAGCCCTACGAGCAGTACTTC	CASSLFRGLPPEPYEQYF
TRBV18	NA	TRBD1	TRBJ1-4	TGTGCCAGCTCACCACCCTTAGGACAGGACCCCATATTT	CASSPPLGQDPIF
TRBV7-2	NA	TRBD1	TRBJ1-1	TGTGCCAGCAGCCTCCGGGACAGGAACACTGAAGCTTTCTTT	CASSLRDRNTEAFF
TRBV27	NA	NA	TRBJ1-6	TGTGCCAGCAGTTTGGTCTACAGGGAGGATTCACCCCTCCACTTT	CASSLVYREDSPLHF
TRBV6-1	NA	NA	TRBJ2-1	TGTGCCAGCAGTGAAGCGCTCGCGAATGAGCAGTTCTTC	CASSEALANEQFF
TRBV19	NA	TRBD1	TRBJ1-2	TGTGCCAGTAGTAGGGGGAACAGGGGGTATGGCTACACCTTC	CASSRGNRGYGYTF
TRBV20-1	NA	NA	TRBJ2-7	TGCAGTGCCCTCAGGAGATACGAGCAGTACTTC	CSALRRYEQYF
TRBV5-3	once	NA	TRBJ2-7	TGTGCCAGAAGCGGACGTGTCGAGCAGTACTTC	CARSGRVEQYF
TRBV5-1	NA	TRBD1	TRBJ1-2	TGCGCCAGCAGCGTTGGGACAGGGGAATATGGCTACACCTTC	CASSVGTGEYGYTF
TRBV5-1	few	NA	TRBJ1-3	TGCGCCAGCAGCTTGGGCGGTGGAAACACCATATATTTT	CASSLGGGNTIYF
TRBV5-1	NA	NA	TRBJ2-7	TGCGCCAGCAGCTTGGGGATGGGTCCGAGCTCCTACGAGCAGTACTTC	CASSLGMGPSSYEQYF
TRBV5-1	NA	TRBD2	TRBJ2-2	TGCGCCAGCAGCTTGTCTAGCGGGAGGGACACCGGGGAGCTGTTTTTT	CASSLSSGRDTGELFF